Below, one T cell receptor beta chain is given with its context. This clonotype has a count of ten or more. There is no known antigen for this receptor. No clone much larger than this one lies a single base away; base qualities are absent. The V and J ends are trimmed by 5 bases and 3 bases, leaving 12 bases between them. The germline V gene (reference sequence) provides CDR1 SGHNT and CDR2 YYREEE. CDR3 length: 13 amino acids, cysteine to phenylalanine. Only the CDR3 portion is preserved as DNA: 39 bases, with reading frame beginning at the first base. Set within a cohort of healthcare workers in London, UK, this nested case-control study involved weekly PCR testing of nasopharyngeal swabs along with blood sampling. Healthcare workers were recruited during the week of the UK lockdown, between 23 and 31 March 2020, and followed weekly for up to about 15 weeks. This entry belongs to a study of early T cells in non-severe SARS-CoV-2 infection (dated by TCRdb to about 2021). Some background on the complete study: Because TCR sequencing was done on bulk RNA from unsorted whole blood, the alpha and beta chains could not be paired.

General conclusions and limits of the study: Matching against VDJdb was skewed toward anti-spike CD8 responses, likely underestimated virus-specific expansions, and missed private and CD4 specificities.

The library was generated by 5' RACE. The sequencer was a NextSeq 500. In the TCR library protocol, unique molecular identifiers were attached to individual cDNA molecules to correct for PCR bias and sequencing error. Sequencing covered both TCR alpha and beta chains, and within each sample the abundances of alpha and beta sequences were tightly co-correlated. In the paper's pipeline: Decombinator V4 was used to annotate the V gene, J gene and CDR3 of the TCR sequences. Expanded TCRs were defined as changing significantly between any two time points under a Poisson model with p below 0.0001. TCR abundances were normalised to the total number of TCRs sequenced in each sample and reported as counts per million. TRAV1-2 paired with TRAJ12, TRAJ20 or TRAJ33 defined MAIT TCRs, while TRAV10 paired with TRAJ18 defined iNKT TCRs. VDJdb, accessed 1 November 2021, was searched for CMV, EBV and SARS-CoV-2 annotated TCRs, excluding TCRs annotated for multiple antigens. TCRdb cleaned the public reads at Q25 with fastp, built clones with MiXCR and kept in-frame beta chains. Rows matching on CDR3 protein sequence are summarized as one entry with the most common DNA and genes. TCRdb's processing, not the study's, gives the V and J calls here. In this sample the table shows more than 80,000 distinct CDR3 sequences, approximately 10% of which occur a single time. Together, the top ten hold approximately 5.4% of the sample.

The chain joins TRBV5-4 to TRBJ2-7, and possibly TRBD1, on 5 matching bases. What was sequenced was whole blood. The source is an adult who was a healthcare worker with PCR-confirmed SARS-CoV-2 infection or an uninfected control (not recorded which). The CDR3 amino acid sequence is: CASSYRHHYEQYF. The DNA sequence is as follows: TGTGCCAGCAGTTACAGGCACCACTACGAGCAGTACTTC.